The subject of this entry is one T cell receptor (beta chain). Its antigen remains unidentified. Base-call qualities are not available, and no considerably larger clone is one nucleotide away. In Seattle, one collaborating source enrolled patients while the infection was active and tracked those patients longitudinally over the course of disease. The collaborating institutions used their own protocols to collect whole blood in K2EDTA tubes. For TCRbeta analysis, collaborator samples were shipped as frozen whole blood, as isolated PBMCs, or as DNA extracted from either sample type. From the germline V gene, CDR1 is SNHLY and CDR2 is FYNNEI. V was cut back by 5 bases and J by 8 bases, leaving a gap of 10 bases between them. The CDR3 covers 12 residues, taking in both the cysteine and the phenylalanine. The entry retains the CDR3 DNA only, 36 bases that are in frame from base 1. TCRbeta CDR3 regions were amplified from genomic DNA using the immunoSEQ Assay, a bias-controlled multiplex PCR. Regarding the original processing steps: The number of nucleated cells in each sample was estimated by amplification of reference gene primers within the assay. Sequence reads were collapsed and filtered to measure the absolute abundance of every unique TCRbeta CDR3 rearrangement. For each sample, productive Simpson clonality was calculated by taking the square root of Simpson's diversity index across productive rearrangements. Here the immuneACCESS table is served through TCRdb, limited to in-frame sequences with V and J called. Missing clones are a known gap in these copies; in checked studies unresolved V genes cover under half, and the rest lacks a known reason. The DNA was the basis for D and trimming; V, J and clone size are from that table. The sample table shows approximately 350,000 clones, and approximately 86% are seen once. The top ten constitute just over 7% of the sample.

The data derive from a study of blood T cell repertoires in COVID-19 (dated by TCRdb to the early 2020s). As for the study more broadly: Samples from collaborators originated in the United States, Italy and Spain and spanned both the acute and convalescent phases of COVID-19. The prospective study material was composed of cDNA or gDNA derived from T cells, B-cell-depleted T cells, or PBMCs. Where available, HLA class I and class II types were taken from metadata supplied by the sample provider and were not determined by assay-based typing. The samples were drawn from the first 160 participants of the ongoing ImmuneRACE study and from about 1,200 subjects provided by 6 global collaborators. Deeply sampled blood TCRbeta repertoires from subjects exposed to, actively infected with, or recovered from COVID-19 were included in the dataset. Sample metadata almost always included a de-identified subject ID, COVID-19 status, age in years and sex. The repertoires were released in a freely available public database intended as a resource for research on the immune response to SARS-CoV-2. Points the paper makes about the study in general: Clinical and demographic metadata were provided uncurated, with the amount varying by source and participant.

This sequence was found in a woman aged 55-69 years with COVID-19, enrolled during active disease. The chain links TRBV2 with TRBJ1-5; no confident D gene assignment can be made. Sequencing was performed on peripheral blood. The CDR3 has the sequence CASSYPGEPQHF. The DNA sequence is TGTGCCAGCAGTTATCCAGGTGAGCCCCAGCATTTT.